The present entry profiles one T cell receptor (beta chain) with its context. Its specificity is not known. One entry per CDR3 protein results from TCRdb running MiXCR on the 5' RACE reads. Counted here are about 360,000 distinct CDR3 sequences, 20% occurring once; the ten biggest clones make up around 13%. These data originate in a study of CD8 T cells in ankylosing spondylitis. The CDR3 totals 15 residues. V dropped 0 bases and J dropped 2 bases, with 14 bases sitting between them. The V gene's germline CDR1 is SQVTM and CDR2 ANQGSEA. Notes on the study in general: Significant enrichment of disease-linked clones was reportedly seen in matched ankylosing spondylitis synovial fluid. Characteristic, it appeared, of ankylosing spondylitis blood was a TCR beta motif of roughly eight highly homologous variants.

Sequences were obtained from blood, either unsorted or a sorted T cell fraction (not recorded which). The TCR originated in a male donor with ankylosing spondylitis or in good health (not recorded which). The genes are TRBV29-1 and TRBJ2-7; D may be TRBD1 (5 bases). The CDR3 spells CSVEESTDNTYEQYF. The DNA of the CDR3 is TGCAGCGTTGAAGAAAGTACGGACAACACCTACGAGCAGTACTTC.